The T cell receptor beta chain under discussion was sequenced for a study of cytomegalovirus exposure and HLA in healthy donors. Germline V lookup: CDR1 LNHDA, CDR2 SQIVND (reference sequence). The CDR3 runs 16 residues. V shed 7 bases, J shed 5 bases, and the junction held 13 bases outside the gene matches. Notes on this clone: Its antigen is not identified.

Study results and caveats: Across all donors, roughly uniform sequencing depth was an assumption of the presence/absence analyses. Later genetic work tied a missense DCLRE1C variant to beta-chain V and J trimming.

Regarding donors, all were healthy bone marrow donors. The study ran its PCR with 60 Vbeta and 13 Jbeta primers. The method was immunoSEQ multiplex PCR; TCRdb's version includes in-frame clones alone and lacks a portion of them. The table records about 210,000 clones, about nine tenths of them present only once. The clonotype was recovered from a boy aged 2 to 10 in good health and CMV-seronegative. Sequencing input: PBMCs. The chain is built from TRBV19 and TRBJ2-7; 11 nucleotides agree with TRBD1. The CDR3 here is CASKRTGGQNTHEQYF. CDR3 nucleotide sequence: TGTGCCAGTAAGAGGACAGGGGGCCAAAATACACACGAGCAGTACTTC.